The 22 T cell receptor beta chains given below trace back to one sample, sequenced in a study of blood T cell repertoires in COVID-19. The table came from immunoSEQ multiplex PCR; TCRdb's copy has only in-frame clones and leaves some out. The sample shows tens of thousands of clones, around 88% of them seen only once. The sequencing sample was made of peripheral blood. The receptors were sampled from a man aged 55 to 70 with acute or convalescent COVID-19.

This sequence joins TRBV6-1 and TRBJ1-2; D is perhaps TRBD1 (6 bases). This CDR3 is 16 amino acids long. CDR1 is MNHNS and CDR2 is SASEGT in the germline V gene. V lost 3 bases and J lost 6, with 20 bases in between. The CDR3 coding sequence is TGTGCCAGCAGTGAGTGGGGGCCGAACTCCCCGAATGGCTACACCTTC. Protein sequence: CASSEWGPNSPNGYTF.

The rearrangement uses TRBV4-2 and TRBJ2-1; 8 bases agree with TRBD1. J was trimmed by 12 bases and V by 0 bases; bases with no gene match: 4. CDR3 length: 13 amino acids. Germline CDR1 LGHNA, CDR2 YNFKEQ. Here the CDR3 DNA reads TGTGCCAGCAGCCAAGATAAGGGGACAGGGCAGTTCTTC. It specifies CASSQDKGTGQFF.

The genes are TRBV19 and TRBJ1-1; maybe TRBD1 (5 bases). The CDR3 sequence is 14 residues long. Trimming stripped 3 bases from V and 0 bases from J, with 8 bases between. The germline gives CDR1 LNHDA, CDR2 SQIVND (reference sequence). The CDR3 loop reads CASSIQGLNTEAFF. The CDR3 DNA reads as TGTGCCAGTAGTATCCAGGGTCTGAACACTGAAGCTTTCTTT. Based on the CDR3 plus reference TRBV19 and TRBJ1-1, the full variable domain is DGGITQSPKYLFRKEGQNVTLSCEQNLNHDAMYWYRQDPGQGLRLIYYSQIVNDFQKGDIAEGYSVSREKKESFPLTVTSAQKNPTAFYLCASSIQGLNTEAFFGQGTRLTVV.

The J gene is TRBJ1-1, the V gene TRBV5-1; weak D call: TRBD1 (6 bases). Germline lookup yields CDR1 SGHRS and CDR2 YFSETQ. Trimming took 0 bases from V and 0 from J, leaving 15 bases between them. This CDR3 has 17 residues. The CDR3 nucleotides read TGCGCCAGCAGCTTGGAACTAGGGACACACTTGAACACTGAAGCTTTCTTT. It is translated as CASSLELGTHLNTEAFF. The whole variable domain, filled in from reference TRBV5-1 and TRBJ1-1, reads KAGVTQTPRYLIKTRGQQVTLSCSPISGHRSVSWYQQTPGQGLQFLFEYFSETQRNKGNFPGRFSGRQFSNSRSEMNVSTLELGDSALYLCASSLELGTHLNTEAFFGQGTRLTVV.

This sequence joins TRBV5-1 and TRBJ1-5, with 9 bases fitting TRBD1. The J segment lost 0 bases and the V segment lost 4 bases, leaving 5 bases of the junction unmatched. The CDR3 has 16 residues. Germline V lookup: CDR1 SGHRS, CDR2 YFSETQ. CDR3 nucleotide sequence: TGCGCCAGCAGCCTGGGGACAGGGATTAGCAATCAGCCCCAGCATTTT. It translates to CASSLGTGISNQPQHF.

The chain combines TRBV5-6 with TRBJ1-2, with D unclear. The V end lost 0 bases, the J end lost 6 bases, and 6 bases lay between the germline ends. Germline lookup yields CDR1 SGHDT and CDR2 YYEEEE. The CDR3 is made up of 12 amino acids. DNA of the CDR3: TGTGCCAGCAGCTTGGGAGGGAATGGCTACACCTTC. Translation gives CASSLGGNGYTF.

The V gene is TRBV9, the J gene TRBJ2-7, with D tentatively TRBD1 (6 bases). CDR1 is SGDLS and CDR2 is YYNGEE in the germline V gene. V was cut by 0 bases and J by 2 bases, with 12 bases left in between. This CDR3 region has 15 residues. CDR3 in amino acids: CASSVEGDVTYEQYF. DNA of the CDR3: TGTGCCAGCAGCGTAGAGGGGGACGTTACCTACGAGCAGTACTTC.

This chain joins TRBV7-2 and TRBJ1-2, with 8 positions matching TRBD1. Germline V gene lookup returns CDR1 SGHTA and CDR2 FQGNSA. The CDR3 covers 15 residues. V gave up 3 bases and J gave up 2 bases; unmatched junction bases: 5. The CDR3 bases are TGTGCCAGCAGCTTTCCGGACAGGGAGAACTATGGCTACACCTTC. It encodes CASSFPDRENYGYTF.

The V gene is TRBV5-4, the J gene TRBJ2-3; 11 nucleotides match TRBD2. Losses at the gene ends were 3 bases for V and 1 base for J; bases not matched to a gene: 4. This CDR3 comprises 16 residues. CDR1 is SGHNT and CDR2 is YYREEE in the germline V gene (reference sequence). The CDR3 DNA is TGTGCCAGCAGCTGGCTACTAGCGGGGGGCACAGATACGCAGTATTTT. This encodes CASSWLLAGGTDTQYF.

The V gene is TRBV27, the J gene TRBJ1-1; D is undetermined. Trimming removed 1 base from V and 2 bases from J, with 11 bases in between. CDR1 is MNHEY and CDR2 is SMNVEV in the germline V gene (reference sequence). This CDR3 is built from 15 residues. The DNA for the CDR3 is TGTGCCAGCAGTTTATGGAGAGGAGTAAACACTGAAGCTTTCTTT. Amino acid sequence: CASSLWRGVNTEAFF.

This clone showed up just a few times. The chain has TRBV4-3 and TRBJ2-2, with D possibly being TRBD2 (5 bases). Germline CDR1 is LGHNA and CDR2 is YSLEER. The CDR3 is made up of 15 amino acids. The V gene lost 0 bases and the J gene lost 6 bases, with 11 bases spanning the gap. The chain's CDR3 is CASSQDDRRAGELFF. For the CDR3, the DNA is TGCGCCAGCAGCCAAGATGATAGGCGGGCCGGGGAGCTGTTTTTT.

V and J are TRBV20-1 and TRBJ1-2; D remains unclear. Germline V gene data show CDR1 as DFQATT and CDR2 as SNEGSKA (reference sequence). The CDR3 covers 11 residues. The CDR3, as DNA: TGCACTCCTAATTCCGCACGTGGCTACACCTTC. Translation: CTPNSARGYTF.

This clone was seen once. The chain links TRBV14 to TRBJ2-5; 7 positions agree with TRBD1. CDR1 SGHDN and CDR2 FVKESK come from the germline V gene. With 8 bases clipped from V and 11 bases from J, the junction kept 11 bases outside the gene matches. The CDR3 runs to 12 residues. The CDR3 protein is CASAPGQYLQYF. DNA for the CDR3: TGTGCCAGCGCCCCGGGACAGTATCTTCAGTACTTC.

This chain connects TRBV13 to TRBJ1-2; D gene unclear. The germline gives CDR1 PRHDT, CDR2 FYEKMQ (reference sequence). This CDR3 comprises 15 residues. Trimming removed 1 base at V and 7 bases at J, with 16 bases between. The DNA for the CDR3 is TGTGCCAGCAGCTTAGATGACCCGCTAGTGAGTGGCTACACCTTC. Its protein product is CASSLDDPLVSGYTF.

The chain carries TRBV3-1 (or the pseudogene TRBV3-2) and TRBJ1-2, with TRBD1 matching 7 bases. The CDR3 loop spans 13 amino acids. V lost 3 bases to trimming and J lost 7 bases; unmatched junction nucleotides: 5. CDR1 LGHDT and CDR2 YNNKEL come from the germline V gene (reference sequence). As DNA, the CDR3 is TGTGCCAGCAGCCATAACAGGGGACGTGGCTACACCTTC. Protein: CASSHNRGRGYTF.

The chain has TRBV3-1 (or the pseudogene TRBV3-2) and TRBJ2-1, with D possibly TRBD1 on 6 matching bases. Germline values: CDR1 LGHDT, CDR2 YNNKEL (reference sequence). V lost 4 bases to trimming and J lost 4 bases, with 11 bases between them. The CDR3 is 14 residues long. CDR3 loop: CASSLGQIYNEQFF. Written as DNA, the CDR3 is TGTGCCAGCAGCCTTGGACAGATTTACAATGAGCAGTTCTTC.

This clone was recorded once. This rearrangement joins TRBV5-6 to TRBJ1-2; possibly TRBD1 for D (6 bases). Trimming pared 0 bases from V and 7 bases from J, leaving 13 bases between. CDR1 and CDR2 (germline): SGHDT, YYEEEE. The CDR3 spans 14 residues. This CDR3 reads CASSLGRTAGGYTF. The CDR3 nucleotides read TGTGCCAGCAGCTTGGGCCGGACAGCAGGTGGCTACACCTTC. Variable domain in full (rest from reference TRBV5-6 and TRBJ1-2): DAGVTQSPTHLIKTRGQQVTLRCSPKSGHDTVSWYQQALGQGPQFIFQYYEEEERQRGNFPDRFSGHQFPNYSSELNVNALLLGDSALYLCASSLGRTAGGYTFGSGTRLTVV.

V is TRBV4-2 and J is TRBJ2-5, with 9 bases aligning to TRBD1. Germline assignment: CDR1 LGHNA and CDR2 YNFKEQ. The CDR3 has 15 residues. V lost 4 bases, J lost 5 bases, and 8 bases stayed unmatched. In DNA form, the CDR3 reads TGTGCCAGCAGCCCCAAACAGGGGGCTATGGAGACCCAGTACTTC. It is translated as CASSPKQGAMETQYF.

The chain employs TRBV6-4 and TRBJ2-1, with D possibly being TRBD1 (6 bases). Deletions cut 6 bases from V and 5 bases from J, with 26 bases between. The CDR3 sequence is 18 residues long. Germline lookup yields CDR1 MRHNA and CDR2 SNTAGT. The chain's CDR3 is CASREMAGDYKLNNEQFF. CDR3 sequence (DNA): TGTGCCAGCAGGGAGATGGCAGGGGATTATAAACTGAACAATGAGCAGTTCTTC.

The chain recombines TRBV5-5 with TRBJ1-1; D call uncertain. V lost 1 base and J 2 bases, leaving 12 bases between the germline ends. In germline, CDR1 is SGHKS, CDR2 YYEKEE (reference sequence). This CDR3 spans 15 amino acids. The CDR3 region has the DNA TGTGCCAGCAGCTTGTTTACCGCGGAAAACACTGAAGCTTTCTTT. Translating gives CASSLFTAENTEAFF.

The gene calls are TRBV5-4 and TRBJ1-2; D may be TRBD1 (5 bases). The V end lost 4 bases, the J end lost 0 bases, and 19 bases lay between the germline ends. CDR1 SGHNT and CDR2 YYREEE come from the germline V gene (reference sequence). The CDR3 contains 17 residues. CDR3 loop: CASSILTAKLSNYGYTF. DNA of the CDR3: TGTGCCAGCAGCATACTGACAGCCAAACTCTCTAACTATGGCTACACCTTC.

This clone was observed a few times. CDR3 loop: CASSTKAASGNTIYF. CDR3 nucleotide sequence: TGTGCCAGCAGTACGAAAGCCGCCTCTGGAAACACCATATATTTT. This chain links TRBV5-5 with TRBJ1-3, with D unresolved. Per germline, CDR1 SGHKS and CDR2 YYEKEE (reference sequence). CDR3 length: 15 residues. Trimming stripped 5 bases from V and 0 bases from J, with 12 bases between.